This TCR beta chain stems from a study of blood T cell repertoires in COVID-19. Across the study: Spain, Italy and the United States supplied samples that represented acute and convalescent COVID-19.

The protocol was immunoSEQ multiplex PCR, while the TCRdb copy is restricted to in-frame clones and leaves out a portion. The sample holds over 100,000 clones, roughly 86% seen once. The CDR3 length is 16 residues. V lost 5 bases to trimming and J lost 8 bases; unmatched junction nucleotides: 11. Germline CDR1 SGHTA, CDR2 FQGTGA. The TCR originated in a woman between 65 and 79 years old with COVID-19, enrolled during active disease. The specimen was peripheral blood. The V call is TRBV7-3, the J call TRBJ2-2; 10 nucleotides align to TRBD2. This CDR3 reads CASSAGLAPGLGELFF. DNA of the CDR3: TGTGCCAGCAGCGCGGGACTAGCGCCCGGACTGGGGGAGCTGTTTTTT.